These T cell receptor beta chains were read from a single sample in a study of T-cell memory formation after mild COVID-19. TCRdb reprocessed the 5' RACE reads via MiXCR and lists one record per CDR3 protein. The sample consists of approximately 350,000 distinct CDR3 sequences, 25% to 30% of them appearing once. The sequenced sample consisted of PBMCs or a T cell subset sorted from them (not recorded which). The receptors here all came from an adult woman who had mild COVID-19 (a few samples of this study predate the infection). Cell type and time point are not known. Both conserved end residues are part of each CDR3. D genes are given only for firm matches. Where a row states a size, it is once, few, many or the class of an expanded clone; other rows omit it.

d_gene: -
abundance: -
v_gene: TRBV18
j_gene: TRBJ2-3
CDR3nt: TGTGCCAGCTCACCAGCGGTAGCTGATACGCAGTATTTT
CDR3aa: CASSPAVADTQYF

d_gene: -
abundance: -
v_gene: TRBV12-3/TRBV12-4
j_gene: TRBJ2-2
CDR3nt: TGTGCCAGCCGAGGGAGGAACACCGGGGAGCTGTTTTTT
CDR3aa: CASRGRNTGELFF

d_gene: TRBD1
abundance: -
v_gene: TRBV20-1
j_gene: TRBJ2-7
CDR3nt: TGCAGTGCAAGGGACAGTTTGTCAAGAGAGCAGTACTTC
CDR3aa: CSARDSLSREQYF

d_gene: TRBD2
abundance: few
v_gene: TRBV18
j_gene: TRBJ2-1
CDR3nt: TGTGCCAGCTCACCAACTTCTAGCGGGCCTACCAATGAGCAGTTCTTC
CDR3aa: CASSPTSSGPTNEQFF

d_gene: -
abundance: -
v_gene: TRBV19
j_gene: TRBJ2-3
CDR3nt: TGTGCCAGTAGTATTCTGGATTCCAGAGAAGATACGCAGTATTTT
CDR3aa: CASSILDSREDTQYF

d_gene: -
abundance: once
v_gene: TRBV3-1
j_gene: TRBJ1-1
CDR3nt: TGTGCCAGCAACCAAGGACGAGGCACTGAAGCTTTCTTT
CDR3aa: CASNQGRGTEAFF

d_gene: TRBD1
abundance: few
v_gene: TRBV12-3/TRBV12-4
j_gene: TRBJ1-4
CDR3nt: TGTGCCAGCAGTCTTTGGGACAGGGAAGGATATGAAAAACTGTTTTTT
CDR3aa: CASSLWDREGYEKLFF

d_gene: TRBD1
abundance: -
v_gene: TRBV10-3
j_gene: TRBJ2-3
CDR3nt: TGTGCCATCAGCCGAGACAGGGCTAGCACAGATACGCAGTATTTT
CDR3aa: CAISRDRASTDTQYF

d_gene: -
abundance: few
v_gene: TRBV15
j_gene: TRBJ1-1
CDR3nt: TGTGCCACCAGCACTGGGCAGGGGCTCTTCCCGCGGTCCACTGAAGCTTTCTTT
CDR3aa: CATSTGQGLFPRSTEAFF

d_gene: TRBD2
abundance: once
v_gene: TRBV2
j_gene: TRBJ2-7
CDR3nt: TGTGCCAGCAGGCCCAGGACTAGCGGGAGTAACGAGCAGTACTTC
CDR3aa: CASRPRTSGSNEQYF

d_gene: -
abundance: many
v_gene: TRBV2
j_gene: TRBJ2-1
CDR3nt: TGTGCCAGCAGGGCCTTTTGGGGGGGCGGCCACAATGAGCAGTTCTTC
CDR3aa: CASRAFWGGGHNEQFF

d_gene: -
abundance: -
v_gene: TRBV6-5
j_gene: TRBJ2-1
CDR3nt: TGTGCCAGCAGTTACTCGCCTTGGGGGCGGAACAATGAGCAGTTCTTC
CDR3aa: CASSYSPWGRNNEQFF

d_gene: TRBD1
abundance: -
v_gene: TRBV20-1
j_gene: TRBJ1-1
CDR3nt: TGCAGTGCTAAGCGGACAGGGATGAACACTGAAGCTTTCTTT
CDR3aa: CSAKRTGMNTEAFF

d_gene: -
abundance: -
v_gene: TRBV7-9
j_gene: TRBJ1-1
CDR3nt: TGTGCCAGCAGACCCGACAGTTACACTGAAGCTTTCTTT
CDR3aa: CASRPDSYTEAFF

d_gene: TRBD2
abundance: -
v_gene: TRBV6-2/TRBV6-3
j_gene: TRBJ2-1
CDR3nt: TGTGCCAGCAGTTACTCACTCGGGACTAGCGGGAGGAGCTCCTACAATGAGCAGTTCTTC
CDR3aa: CASSYSLGTSGRSSYNEQFF

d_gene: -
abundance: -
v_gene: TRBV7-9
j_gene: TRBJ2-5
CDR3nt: TGTGCCAGCAGTATAGCGGAGTTCCAAGAGACCCAGTACTTC
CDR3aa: CASSIAEFQETQYF

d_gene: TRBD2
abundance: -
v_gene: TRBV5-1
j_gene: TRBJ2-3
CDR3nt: TGCGCCAGCAGCTCGACTAGCGGGGGGTCGACAGATACGCAGTATTTT
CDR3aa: CASSSTSGGSTDTQYF

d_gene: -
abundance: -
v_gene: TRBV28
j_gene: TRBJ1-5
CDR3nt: TGTGCCAGCAGTTTAGGGGGGGCTGGAAATCAGCCCCAGCATTTT
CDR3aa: CASSLGGAGNQPQHF

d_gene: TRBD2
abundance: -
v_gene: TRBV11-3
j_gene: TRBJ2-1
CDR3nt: TGTGCCAGCAGCTTAGTTAGCGGGGGACAGTTCTTC
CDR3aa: CASSLVSGGQFF

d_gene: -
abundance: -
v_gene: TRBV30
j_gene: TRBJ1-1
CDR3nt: TGTGCCTGGAGGGCGAATCTGAACACTGAAGCTTTCTTT
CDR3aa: CAWRANLNTEAFF

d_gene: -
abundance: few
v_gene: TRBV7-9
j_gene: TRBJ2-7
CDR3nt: TGTGCCAGCAGCTTAGCGAGGCAGGGGTCCTACGAGCAGTACTTC
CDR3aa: CASSLARQGSYEQYF

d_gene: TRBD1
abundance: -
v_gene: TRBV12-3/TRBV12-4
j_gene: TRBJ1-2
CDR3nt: TGTGCCAGCAGGGAACAGGGGGCGGGTCACTATGGCTACACCTTC
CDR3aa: CASREQGAGHYGYTF

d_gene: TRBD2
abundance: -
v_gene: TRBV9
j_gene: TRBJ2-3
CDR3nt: TGTGCCAGCAGCGTAGCGGGGGGGGCCACAGATACGCAGTATTTT
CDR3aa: CASSVAGGATDTQYF

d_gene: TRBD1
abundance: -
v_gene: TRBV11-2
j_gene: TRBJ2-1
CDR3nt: TGTGCCAGCAGCCTCACCGGGACAGGGACCTACAATGAGCAGTTCTTC
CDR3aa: CASSLTGTGTYNEQFF

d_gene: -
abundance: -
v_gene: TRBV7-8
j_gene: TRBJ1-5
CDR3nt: TGTGCCAGCAGCTTAGCGGCAGGGGGCAATCAGCCCCAGCATTTT
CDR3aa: CASSLAAGGNQPQHF

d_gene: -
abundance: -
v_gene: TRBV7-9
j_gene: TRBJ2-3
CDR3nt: TGTGCCAGCAGCCTGACCACTAATACGCAGTATTTT
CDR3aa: CASSLTTNTQYF

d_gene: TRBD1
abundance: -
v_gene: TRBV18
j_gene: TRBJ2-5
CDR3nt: TGTGCCAGCTCACGCGGGACAGGGGAAGAGACCCAGTACTTC
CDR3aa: CASSRGTGEETQYF

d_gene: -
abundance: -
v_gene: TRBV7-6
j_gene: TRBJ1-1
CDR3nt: TGTGCCAGCAGCGCATCCGGGACCGCGAACACTGAAGCTTTCTTT
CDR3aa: CASSASGTANTEAFF

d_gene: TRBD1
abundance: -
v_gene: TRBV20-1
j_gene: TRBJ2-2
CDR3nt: TGCAGTGCCAGGACAGGGACGAACACCGGGGAGCTGTTTTTT
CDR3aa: CSARTGTNTGELFF

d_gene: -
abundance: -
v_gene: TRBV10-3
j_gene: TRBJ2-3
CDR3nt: TGTGCCATCTTGACGGCTAGCACAGATACGCAGTATTTT
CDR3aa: CAILTASTDTQYF

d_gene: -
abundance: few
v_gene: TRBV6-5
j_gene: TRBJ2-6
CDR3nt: TGTGCCAGCAGTTACAATGGGGGCACAAGCTCTGGGGCCAACGTCCTGACTTTC
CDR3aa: CASSYNGGTSSGANVLTF

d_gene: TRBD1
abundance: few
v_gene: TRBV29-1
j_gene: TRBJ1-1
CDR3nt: TGCAGCGTTGGGGACAGGGTGAACACTGAAGCTTTCTTT
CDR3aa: CSVGDRVNTEAFF

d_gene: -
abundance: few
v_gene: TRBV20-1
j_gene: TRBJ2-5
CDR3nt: TGCAGTGGTCAGAGGGTACCTGGGGGCCTTGAGACCCAGTACTTC
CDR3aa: CSGQRVPGGLETQYF

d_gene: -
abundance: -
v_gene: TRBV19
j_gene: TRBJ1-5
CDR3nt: TGTGCCAGCTGCCCGGCCCCTCGTCAGCCCCAGCATTTT
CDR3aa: CASCPAPRQPQHF

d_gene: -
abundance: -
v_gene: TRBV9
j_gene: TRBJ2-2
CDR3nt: TGTGCCAGCGAAGCAGGCACCGGGGAGCTGTTTTTT
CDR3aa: CASEAGTGELFF

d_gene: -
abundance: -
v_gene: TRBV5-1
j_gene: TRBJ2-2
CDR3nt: TGCGCCAGCAGCCCCCGGATCAAAACGAACACCGGGGAGCTGTTTTTT
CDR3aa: CASSPRIKTNTGELFF

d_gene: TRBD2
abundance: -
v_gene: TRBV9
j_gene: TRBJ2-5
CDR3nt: TGTGCCAGCAGCGTAGCAACTAGCGGGGGCCAAGAGACCCAGTACTTC
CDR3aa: CASSVATSGGQETQYF

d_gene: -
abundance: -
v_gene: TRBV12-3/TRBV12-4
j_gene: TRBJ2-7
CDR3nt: TGTGCCAGCAGCTCGACCGGGAAATTTTACGAGCAGTACTTC
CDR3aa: CASSSTGKFYEQYF

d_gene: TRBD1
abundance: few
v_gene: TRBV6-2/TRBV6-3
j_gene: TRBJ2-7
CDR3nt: TGTGCCAGCAGTCCAAGGACAGGGCATTTTGTCTACGAGCAGTACTTC
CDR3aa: CASSPRTGHFVYEQYF

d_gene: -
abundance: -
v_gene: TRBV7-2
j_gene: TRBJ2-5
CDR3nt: TGTGCCAGCAGCTTAGCCGGGCCAGGAGAGACCCAGTACTTC
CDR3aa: CASSLAGPGETQYF

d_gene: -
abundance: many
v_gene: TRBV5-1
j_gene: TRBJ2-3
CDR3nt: TGCGCCAGCAGCTCACCCGCAGATACGCAGTATTTT
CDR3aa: CASSSPADTQYF

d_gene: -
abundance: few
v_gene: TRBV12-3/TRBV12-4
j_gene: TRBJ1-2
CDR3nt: TGTGCCAGCAGAAGGGCCTATGGCTACACCTTC
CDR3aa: CASRRAYGYTF

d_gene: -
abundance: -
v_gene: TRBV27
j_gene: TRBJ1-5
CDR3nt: TGTGCCAGCAGTTTTATGGGGGTTGAGCCCCAGCATTTT
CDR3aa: CASSFMGVEPQHF

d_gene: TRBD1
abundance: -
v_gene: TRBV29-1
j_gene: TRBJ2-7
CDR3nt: TGCAGCGTTGAAATGGCTCAGGGACAGGGAACGTACGAGCAGTACTTC
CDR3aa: CSVEMAQGQGTYEQYF

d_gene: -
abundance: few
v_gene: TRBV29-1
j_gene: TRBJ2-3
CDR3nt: TGCAGCGTTCGCCCGGGGGGCCTGGGCACAGATACGCAGTATTTT
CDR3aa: CSVRPGGLGTDTQYF

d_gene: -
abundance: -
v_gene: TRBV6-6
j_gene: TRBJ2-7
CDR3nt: TGTGCCAGCAGTTACTCGATTGGAGACTACGAGCAGTACTTC
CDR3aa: CASSYSIGDYEQYF